These 27 T cell receptor beta chains originate from one sample sequenced in a study of OX40 agonist ivuxolimab in advanced cancers. Produced via immunoSEQ multiplex PCR; TCRdb's table is partial and in-frame only. The sample records some 54,000 clones, 77% being singletons. Sequencing used CD4+ or CD8+ T cells sorted from blood, obtained in a trial of the OX40 agonist ivuxolimab. These receptors all stem from an adult with an advanced solid tumor such as melanoma, head and neck, liver or kidney cancer.

The chain is built from TRBV27 and TRBJ1-2; D is perhaps TRBD1 (5 bases). Germline V lookup: CDR1 MNHEY, CDR2 SMNVEV (reference sequence). The CDR3 covers 14 residues. V was clipped by 1 base and J by 2 bases, with 8 bases between them. The CDR3 DNA is TGTGCCAGCAGTTTATGGGGGACCAACTATGGCTACACCTTC. As protein: CASSLWGTNYGYTF.

The chain has TRBV15 and TRBJ2-1; 15 positions match TRBD2. The CDR3 runs 21 residues. V trimming: 1 base; J trimming: 3 bases; junction bases outside the gene matches: 13. CDR1 and CDR2 (germline): LNHNV, YYDKDF (reference sequence). The CDR3 sequence is CATSRARFSGTSGGFYNEQFF. The CDR3 DNA is TGTGCCACCAGCAGAGCTCGTTTTTCAGGGACTAGCGGGGGGTTCTACAATGAGCAGTTCTTC.

DNA for the CDR3: TGTGCCAGCAGCTTACTTCAACAGGGAAACTATGGCTACACCTTC. Amino acids: CASSLLQQGNYGYTF. This sequence joins TRBV11-2 and TRBJ1-2; maybe TRBD1 (6 bases). Germline V gene lookup returns CDR1 SGHAT and CDR2 FQNNGV. Trimming cost V 2 bases and J 2 bases, with 12 bases left between them. This CDR3 contains 15 residues.

The CDR3 spells CASSVTGHALQETQYF. CDR3 coding DNA: TGTGCCAGCAGCGTAACAGGACACGCTCTCCAAGAGACCCAGTACTTC. The V and J genes are TRBV9 and TRBJ2-5; perhaps TRBD1 as D (5 bases). The CDR3 length is 16 residues. V was pared by 1 base and J by 1 base, with 14 bases between. Germline-derived CDR1 and CDR2 are SGDLS and YYNGEE. Drawing the rest from reference TRBV9 and TRBJ2-5, the complete variable domain is DSGVTQTPKHLITATGQRVTLRCSPRSGDLSVYWYQQSLDQGLQFLIQYYNGEERAKGNILERFSAQQFPDLHSELNLSSLELGDSALYFCASSVTGHALQETQYFGPGTRLLVL.

The chain carries TRBV5-1 and TRBJ2-7; D not certain. The V gene's germline CDR1 is SGHRS and CDR2 YFSETQ. Trimming shortened V by 3 bases and J by 6 bases, and 13 bases separated the two germline ends. This CDR3 is built from 13 residues. CDR3 DNA sequence: TGCGCCAGCAGCTCTGGACCCGACCGCGAGCAGTACTTC. Amino acid sequence: CASSSGPDREQYF.

V usage is TRBV18 and J usage is TRBJ2-7; TRBD1 is a possible D gene (5 bases). Germline V gene data show CDR1 as KGHSH and CDR2 as LQKENI. V was trimmed by 6 bases and J by 12 bases, leaving 18 bases between them. The CDR3 spans 12 residues. CDR3 bases: TGTGCCAGCTCCAACTCCCAAGGGGATCCGTACTTC. Protein product: CASSNSQGDPYF.

This clone was seen more than once but under ten times. The J gene is TRBJ1-1, the V gene TRBV11-2, with a tentative D call TRBD1 (5 bases). Trimming took 3 bases from V and 7 from J, leaving 15 bases between them. The CDR3 sequence is 14 residues long. CDR1 is SGHAT, CDR2 FQNNGV, per germline. The CDR3 loop reads CASSFGRDGNEAFF. The CDR3 nucleotides read TGTGCCAGCAGCTTTGGCAGGGACGGGAATGAAGCTTTCTTT.

The chain uses TRBV2 and TRBJ2-5; tentatively, D is TRBD2 (5 bases). The germline V and J ends were trimmed by 9 bases and 3 bases, with 11 bases remaining between them. This CDR3 has 12 amino acids. Germline assignment: CDR1 SNHLY and CDR2 FYNNEI. CDR3 protein: CASRTGEETQYF. The CDR3, as DNA: TGTGCCAGTCGGACTGGGGAAGAGACCCAGTACTTC.

The chain couples TRBV4-3 to TRBJ1-2; D gene uncertain. The length of the CDR3 is 15 residues. Looked up from germline, CDR1 is LGHNA and CDR2 is YSLEER. V lost 1 base, J lost 4 bases, and 13 bases lay in between. CDR3 protein: CASSQVRGGSYGYTF. As DNA, the CDR3 is TGCGCCAGCAGCCAAGTACGGGGAGGTAGCTATGGCTACACCTTC.

In DNA form, the CDR3 reads TGTGCCAGTAGTATCTTTTCCGGGACAGAGGCTGAAGCTTTCTTT. It translates to CASSIFSGTEAEAFF. The chain links TRBV19 to TRBJ1-1, with 7 bases fitting TRBD1. Looked up from germline, CDR1 is LNHDA and CDR2 is SQIVND (reference sequence). The CDR3 covers 15 residues. V lost 3 bases to trimming and J lost 6 bases; unmatched junction nucleotides: 10.

This clone was observed a handful of times. The DNA for the CDR3 is TGTGCCACCAGCCCAGAGGGAGTCATTCAGCCCCAGCATTTT. Amino acid sequence: CATSPEGVIQPQHF. The V and J genes are TRBV15 and TRBJ1-5; no definite D call. This CDR3 comprises 14 residues. The V gene's germline CDR1 is LNHNV and CDR2 YYDKDF (reference sequence). Trimming took 5 bases from V and 6 from J, leaving 14 bases between them. Complete variable domain (other parts from reference TRBV15 and TRBJ1-5): DAMVIQNPRYQVTQFGKPVTLSCSQTLNHNVMYWYQQKSSQAPKLLFHYYDKDFNNEADTPDNFQSRRPNTSFCFLDIRSPGLGDTAMYLCATSPEGVIQPQHFGDGTRLSIL.

The chain uses TRBV2 and TRBJ1-1, with D hard to call. Germline V gene sequence: CDR1 SNHLY, CDR2 FYNNEI. The CDR3 is 13 residues long. V dropped 4 bases and J dropped 5 bases, with 11 bases sitting between them. CDR3 coding DNA: TGTGCCAGCAGTGTCGTGGACGCGACTGAAGCTTTCTTT. This codes for CASSVVDATEAFF.

This CDR3 is CASSIMTLNTGELFF. CDR3 nucleotide sequence: TGTGCCAGTAGTATTATGACCCTTAACACCGGGGAGCTGTTTTTT. The J gene is TRBJ2-2, the V gene TRBV19; D is undetermined. V lost 3 bases and J lost 2, with 10 bases in between. CDR1 is LNHDA and CDR2 is SQIVND in the germline V gene (reference sequence). This CDR3 contains 15 residues.

The chain has TRBV27 and TRBJ2-6, with D unresolved. The CDR3 extends over 14 amino acids. Per the germline V gene, CDR1 is MNHEY and CDR2 is SMNVEV (reference sequence). Trimming took 3 bases from V and 4 from J, leaving 7 bases between them. The DNA for the CDR3 is TGTGCCAGCAGTTTGAAAGGCGGGGCCAACGTCCTGACTTTC. It translates to CASSLKGGANVLTF.

Only a few counts were recorded for this clone. The chain uses TRBV12-5 and TRBJ1-2; D may be TRBD1 (6 bases). Germline V lookup: CDR1 LGHNT, CDR2 FRNRAP. Trimming took off 5 bases at V and 7 bases at J, with 11 bases between the two ends. The CDR3 extends over 12 amino acids. The CDR3 sequence: CASGQGFSGYTF. The DNA for the CDR3 is TGTGCTAGTGGTCAGGGGTTCTCTGGCTACACCTTC. Using reference TRBV12-5 and TRBJ1-2 for the parts outside the CDR3, the full variable domain is DARVTQTPRHKVTEMGQEVTMRCQPILGHNTVFWYRQTMMQGLELLAYFRNRAPLDDSGMPKDRFSAEMPDATLATLKIQPSEPRDSAVYFCASGQGFSGYTFGSGTRLTVV.

This sequence joins TRBV2 and TRBJ2-2; unclear D gene. Germline V CDR1 and CDR2: SNHLY, FYNNEI. V lost 7 bases and J 7 bases, leaving 10 bases between the germline ends. The CDR3 sequence is 12 residues long. The chain's CDR3 is CASMGLSGELFF. CDR3 sequence (DNA): TGTGCCAGCATGGGCCTGAGCGGGGAGCTGTTTTTT.

The gene calls are TRBV6-1 and TRBJ2-3; TRBD1 agrees at 9 bases. V was clipped by 7 bases and J by 4 bases; unmatched bases: 6. The length of the CDR3 is 14 residues. Germline CDR1 reads MNHNS; CDR2 reads SASEGT. The CDR3 region is CASTGQGLADTQYF. The CDR3, as DNA: TGTGCCAGCACCGGACAGGGGTTGGCAGATACGCAGTATTTT.

V and J are TRBV7-7 and TRBJ2-5; TRBD1 agrees at 11 bases. Trimming took 2 bases from V and 5 from J; bases not matched to a gene: 7. CDR3 length: 16 residues. Germline assignment: CDR1 SSHAT and CDR2 FNYEAQ (reference sequence). This CDR3 reads CASSLFRDRGAETQYF. In nucleotides, the CDR3 is TGTGCCAGCAGCTTATTCCGGGACAGGGGGGCGGAGACCCAGTACTTC.

This chain connects TRBV25-1 to TRBJ2-3, with 8 positions matching TRBD1. V lost 1 base and J lost 2; bases outside the gene matches: 2. Germline V gene sequence: CDR1 MGHDK, CDR2 SYGVNS. The CDR3 runs to 15 residues. CDR3 DNA: TGTGCCAGCAGTGAATGGGGACAGGTCACAGATACGCAGTATTTT. Translated, it gives CASSEWGQVTDTQYF.

This sequence joins TRBV20-1 and TRBJ1-2; D uncertain. Germline V gene lookup returns CDR1 DFQATT and CDR2 SNEGSKA (reference sequence). With 5 bases removed from V and 6 bases from J, the gap between germline ends came to 10 bases. The CDR3 loop spans 11 amino acids. CDR3 sequence reads: CSAPGADGYTF. Here the CDR3 DNA reads TGCAGTGCTCCGGGTGCGGATGGCTACACCTTC.

This clone was detected only once. V and J are TRBV5-4 and TRBJ1-1; a possible D gene is TRBD1 (5 bases). This CDR3 has 15 amino acids. Germline loops: CDR1 SGHNT, CDR2 YYREEE (reference sequence). V was trimmed by 7 bases and J by 3 bases, leaving 19 bases between them. CDR3: CASYGGAGTDTEAFF. DNA of the CDR3: TGTGCCAGCTATGGAGGGGCAGGGACCGACACTGAAGCTTTCTTT.

The V and J genes are TRBV5-4 and TRBJ2-2, with 7 bases lining up with TRBD1. The length of the CDR3 is 16 residues. Losses at the gene ends were 4 bases for V and 0 bases for J; bases not matched to a gene: 6. The germline CDR1 and CDR2 sequences are SGHNT and YYREEE (reference sequence). DNA for the CDR3: TGTGCCAGCAGCCTTCACACAGGGGCGAACACCGGGGAGCTGTTTTTT. Protein sequence: CASSLHTGANTGELFF.

This clone was observed a handful of times. The chain couples TRBV30 to TRBJ2-3; 7 positions match TRBD2. V was pared by 2 bases and J by 1 base, with 3 bases of the junction left unmatched. The CDR3 totals 14 residues. Germline CDR1 GTSNPN, CDR2 SVGIG (reference sequence). The CDR3 DNA reads as TGTGCCTGGAGTAGGAGCGGGGGCACAGATACGCAGTATTTT. Translation gives CAWSRSGGTDTQYF.

This chain uses TRBV2 with TRBJ1-2; maybe TRBD1 (5 bases). The CDR3 length is 14 residues. Per the germline V gene, CDR1 is SNHLY and CDR2 is FYNNEI. Trimming stripped 2 bases from V and 4 bases from J, with 11 bases between. CDR3 nucleotides: TGTGCCAGCAGTGAAAGGGGCGGAACCTATGGCTACACCTTC. It codes for CASSERGGTYGYTF.

The chain is built from TRBV28 and TRBJ2-1, with 9 bases matching TRBD2. The germline CDR1 and CDR2 sequences are MDHEN and SYDVKM. The length of the CDR3 is 15 residues. The trim removed 3 bases at V and 7 bases at J, leaving 7 bases unmatched. The CDR3 nucleotides read TGTGCCAGCAGTTTCGGCGGGAGGGCCCCTAATGAGCAGTTCTTC. Translation gives CASSFGGRAPNEQFF.

V usage is TRBV2 and J usage is TRBJ2-7, with D unresolved. Deletions cut 6 bases from V and 3 bases from J, with 18 bases between. Germline CDR1 and CDR2: SNHLY and FYNNEI. The CDR3 has 15 residues. DNA for the CDR3: TGTGCCAGCAGCAGCCGACTCACACCCAACTACGAGCAGTACTTC. Amino acid sequence: CASSSRLTPNYEQYF.

The chain carries TRBV30 and TRBJ2-1; TRBD2 is a possible D gene (5 bases). The CDR3 loop spans 12 amino acids. Germline CDR1 reads GTSNPN; CDR2 reads SVGIG (reference sequence). V was cut by 0 bases and J by 9 bases, with 9 bases left in between. This CDR3 reads CAWSVSGSEQFF. The CDR3 DNA sequence: TGTGCCTGGAGTGTAAGCGGAAGTGAGCAGTTCTTC.